The 18 T cell receptor beta chains in this list originate from one sample, sequenced in a study of identifying expanded T cells in peripheral blood. The data were produced by immunoSEQ multiplex PCR, yet TCRdb's version contains in-frame clones alone and is incomplete. This table holds about 100,000 clones, approximately 88% found once. Material: blood. Receptors were obtained from a person between 18 and 69 years old in good health.

The chain employs TRBV7-2 and TRBJ2-1; 9 bases fit TRBD2. V gave up 6 bases and J gave up 3 bases; unmatched junction bases: 6. The germline V gene has CDR1 SGHTA and CDR2 FQGNSA. The CDR3 sequence is 15 residues long. The CDR3 region is CASSLSGRIYNEQFF. CDR3 in DNA: TGTGCCAGCAGTCTGAGCGGGAGGATCTACAATGAGCAGTTCTTC.

The CDR3 DNA sequence: TGTGCCAGCGGACTAGCGGGGGGAAACCAAGAGACCCAGTACTTC. This encodes CASGLAGGNQETQYF. The rearrangement uses TRBV9 and TRBJ2-5; 14 positions match TRBD2. This CDR3 is 15 amino acids long. V dropped 7 bases and J dropped 0; count of bases not matched to a gene: 2. Germline V lookup: CDR1 SGDLS, CDR2 YYNGEE.

The chain recombines TRBV18 with TRBJ2-7, with D maybe TRBD1 (5 bases). Trimming took off 2 bases at V and 1 base at J, with 15 bases between the two ends. The germline gives CDR1 KGHSH, CDR2 LQKENI. CDR3 length: 16 amino acids. The CDR3 coding sequence is TGTGCCAGCTCACCATTCCGACAGCATTCTTCCTACGAGCAGTACTTC. Translation gives CASSPFRQHSSYEQYF.

A single count supports this clone. The chain uses TRBV27 and TRBJ1-2, with D hard to call. This CDR3 contains 18 residues. Trimming removed 3 bases at V and 8 bases at J, with 28 bases between. From germline, CDR1 is MNHEY and CDR2 SMNVEV (reference sequence). The CDR3 DNA reads TGTGCCAGCAGTTTCTGCCCACGGCAAGACAAATTCAATTGGGGCTACACCTTC. Encoded protein: CASSFCPRQDKFNWGYTF.

The chain employs TRBV29-1 and TRBJ1-1; D possibly corresponds to TRBD1 (6 bases). Germline-derived CDR1 and CDR2 are SQVTM and ANQGSEA. This CDR3 contains 13 residues. The ends were cut back, 4 bases at V and 0 bases at J, with 9 bases in the middle. The CDR3 spells CSVGRGMNTEAFF. The CDR3 region has the DNA TGCAGCGTTGGGAGGGGGATGAACACTGAAGCTTTCTTT.

This chain uses TRBV2 with TRBJ2-3, with 9 nucleotides matching TRBD2. Germline loops: CDR1 SNHLY, CDR2 FYNNEI. This CDR3 has 15 amino acids. The V gene end was trimmed by 5 bases and the J gene end by 5 bases; junction bases not matched to a gene: 8. The CDR3 reads CASSPEVAGVDTQYF. The CDR3 DNA follows: TGTGCCAGCAGTCCCGAGGTAGCGGGAGTAGATACGCAGTATTTT.

CDR3 sequence reads: CSANRGINTEAFF. The CDR3 bases are TGCAGCGCCAACAGGGGAATAAACACTGAAGCTTTCTTT. V usage is TRBV29-1 and J usage is TRBJ1-1, with TRBD1 matching over 7 bases. The ends lost 7 bases at V and 2 bases at J; junction bases unmatched: 7. Germline V lookup: CDR1 SQVTM, CDR2 ANQGSEA. The CDR3 length is 13 residues.

The chain has TRBV7-9 and TRBJ2-3, with unresolved D. This CDR3 is built from 14 residues. Trimming took 0 bases from V and 0 from J, leaving 4 bases between them. CDR1 and CDR2 (germline): SEHNR, FQNEAQ (reference sequence). CDR3 sequence: CASSLASSTDTQYF. CDR3 bases: TGTGCCAGCAGCTTAGCCAGTAGCACAGATACGCAGTATTTT.

The chain is built from TRBV7-3 and TRBJ2-3; 7 bases match TRBD2. This CDR3 contains 14 residues. The germline V gene has CDR1 SGHTA and CDR2 FQGTGA. J lost 4 bases, V lost 5 bases, and 6 bases had no gene match. As DNA, the CDR3 is TGTGCCAGCAGCGAGCAGCGGGATGCAGATACGCAGTATTTT. Encoded protein: CASSEQRDADTQYF.

J is TRBJ1-3 and V is TRBV7-2; D possibly corresponds to TRBD1 (6 bases). Germline V gene sequence: CDR1 SGHTA, CDR2 FQGNSA. CDR3 length: 16 amino acids. Trimming left V 4 bases short and J 5 bases short, with 18 bases between. The CDR3 nucleotides read TGTGCCAGCAGCTCGAAGAGTCCCGGGACAAGAAACACCATATATTTT. It codes for CASSSKSPGTRNTIYF.

As DNA, the CDR3 is TGTGCCTGCCGACCGGGACAGATTAAAGAGACCCAGTACTTC. This gives the protein CACRPGQIKETQYF. The chain links TRBV30 to TRBJ2-5; 7 bases align to TRBD1. This CDR3 contains 14 residues. CDR1 is GTSNPN and CDR2 is SVGIG in the germline V gene (reference sequence). V gave up 6 bases and J gave up 3 bases; unmatched junction bases: 10.

This clone appeared many times. The chain is built from TRBV29-1 and TRBJ1-2; D uncertain. Germline V gene lookup returns CDR1 SQVTM and CDR2 ANQGSEA. Trimming stripped 4 bases from V and 0 bases from J, with 21 bases between. The CDR3 extends over 17 amino acids. CDR3 DNA: TGCAGCGTTGGAGATGACGACCTAGCGTCCCCTAACTATGGCTACACCTTC. It encodes CSVGDDDLASPNYGYTF.

This chain links TRBV19 with TRBJ1-5, with 7 bases identical to TRBD1. CDR3 length: 14 residues. Trimming cost V 5 bases and J 3 bases; bases outside gene matches: 4. Looked up from germline, CDR1 is LNHDA and CDR2 is SQIVND (reference sequence). CDR3 sequence reads: CASSAGQINQPQHF. As DNA, the CDR3 is TGTGCCAGTAGTGCGGGACAGATCAATCAGCCCCAGCATTTT. Drawing the rest from reference TRBV19 and TRBJ1-5, the complete variable domain is DGGITQSPKYLFRKEGQNVTLSCEQNLNHDAMYWYRQDPGQGLRLIYYSQIVNDFQKGDIAEGYSVSREKKESFPLTVTSAQKNPTAFYLCASSAGQINQPQHFGDGTRLSIL.

V is TRBV19 and J is TRBJ2-1; D is possibly TRBD1 (5 bases). The germline V gene has CDR1 LNHDA and CDR2 SQIVND (reference sequence). The CDR3 length is 15 residues. The ends were cut back, 4 bases at V and 2 bases at J, with 12 bases in the middle. The CDR3 sequence: CASSRARQTYNEQFF. CDR3 in DNA: TGTGCCAGTAGTAGGGCGAGACAGACCTACAATGAGCAGTTCTTC. The whole variable domain, filled in from reference TRBV19 and TRBJ2-1, reads DGGITQSPKYLFRKEGQNVTLSCEQNLNHDAMYWYRQDPGQGLRLIYYSQIVNDFQKGDIAEGYSVSREKKESFPLTVTSAQKNPTAFYLCASSRARQTYNEQFFGPGTRLTVL.

V is TRBV4-3 and J is TRBJ2-5; D is undetermined. The CDR3 has 14 amino acids. Germline V gene sequence: CDR1 LGHNA, CDR2 YSLEER. V dropped 0 bases and J dropped 2 bases, with 7 bases sitting between them. CDR3 coding DNA: TGCGCCAGCAGCCAAGAGTTACAACAAGAGACCCAGTACTTC. It translates to CASSQELQQETQYF.

The sample holds one count of this clone. The V and J genes are TRBV19 and TRBJ2-1, with D perhaps TRBD2 (6 bases). The CDR3 is 15 residues long. The V end was cut by 7 bases, the J end by 0 bases, with 13 bases between. Germline V gene sequence: CDR1 LNHDA, CDR2 SQIVND (reference sequence). DNA of the CDR3: TGTGCCAGTACCCCCCTAGCGAACTCCTACAATGAGCAGTTCTTC. The encoded protein is CASTPLANSYNEQFF.

With regard to this clone: Other nucleotide sequences in the sample specify the same CDR3. The chain recombines TRBV4-1 with TRBJ1-1; 12 nucleotides match TRBD1. V trimming: 3 bases; J trimming: 3 bases; junction bases outside the gene matches: 2. CDR1 is MGHRA and CDR2 is YSYEKL in the germline V gene. CDR3 size: 15 residues. The CDR3 DNA reads as TGCGCCAGCAGCCAGGGACAGGGGGCAGACACTGAAGCTTTCTTT. This translates into CASSQGQGADTEAFF.

Remarks on this clone: Other nucleotide sequences from this sample produce the same CDR3. The chain uses TRBV9 and TRBJ1-4, with a weak D call TRBD1 (5 bases). V lost 0 bases and J lost 0, with 6 bases in between. Germline CDR1 and CDR2: SGDLS and YYNGEE. The CDR3 loop spans 15 amino acids. In DNA, the CDR3 is TGTGCCAGCAGCGTAGGGGGGGCAACTAATGAAAAACTGTTTTTT. This codes for CASSVGGATNEKLFF.